This TCR beta chain was captured in a study of graft-versus-host responses after intestinal transplantation. Whole-study context: Recipients had transplants, and these were multivisceral, liver-intestinal, or isolated intestinal. Tacrolimus plus steroids were given to all recipients for around three years, preceded by anti-thymocyte globulin induction. Whole-study findings and limits: Patients who carried graft-donor T cell macrochimerism also had high graft-versus-host to host-versus-graft clonal ratios in their allografts.

For this clone: Its matching antigen is unknown.

This CDR3 is 13 amino acids long. From germline, CDR1 is SGHTA and CDR2 FQGTGA. V lost 4 bases, J lost 3 bases, and 1 base stayed unmatched. The method was immunoSEQ multiplex PCR; TCRdb's version includes in-frame clones alone and lacks a portion of them. Of 130,000 or so clones in the sample, about 92% were seen once. The sequenced sample was unstimulated CD4+ T cells sorted from spleen or lymph node cells, obtained before intestinal transplant. This sequence was found in a human donor who received an intestinal transplant. The V and J genes are TRBV7-3 and TRBJ2-7; 9 nucleotides agree with TRBD1. This CDR3 reads CASSSTGGYEQYF. The CDR3 DNA reads as TGTGCCAGCAGCTCGACAGGGGGCTACGAGCAGTACTTC. Looking up the rest from reference TRBV7-3 and TRBJ2-7 gives the full variable domain: GAGVSQTPSNKVTEKGKYVELRCDPISGHTALYWYRQSLGQGPEFLIYFQGTGAADDSGLPNDRFFAVRPEGSVSTLKIQRTERGDSAVYLCASSSTGGYEQYFGPGTRLTVT.